Sequencing of this TCR beta chain was carried out in a study of cytomegalovirus exposure and HLA in healthy donors. It was with 60 Vbeta and 13 Jbeta primers that the PCR ran. Method: immunoSEQ multiplex PCR; TCRdb's copy keeps in-frame clones and lacks some. The data show under 200,000 clones, 80% to 85% seen once. Germline CDR1 reads MNHNS; CDR2 reads SASEGT. The CDR3 has 15 amino acids. The V and J ends lost 0 bases and 3 bases respectively, with 9 bases between them. Sequenced: PBMCs. This receptor was obtained from a young woman in good health and CMV-seropositive. V is TRBV6-1 and J is TRBJ1-5; D not resolved. The CDR3 nucleotides read TGTGCCAGCAGTGAAGCGCCGCGTATCAATCAGCCCCAGCATTTT. It specifies CASSEAPRINQPQHF.